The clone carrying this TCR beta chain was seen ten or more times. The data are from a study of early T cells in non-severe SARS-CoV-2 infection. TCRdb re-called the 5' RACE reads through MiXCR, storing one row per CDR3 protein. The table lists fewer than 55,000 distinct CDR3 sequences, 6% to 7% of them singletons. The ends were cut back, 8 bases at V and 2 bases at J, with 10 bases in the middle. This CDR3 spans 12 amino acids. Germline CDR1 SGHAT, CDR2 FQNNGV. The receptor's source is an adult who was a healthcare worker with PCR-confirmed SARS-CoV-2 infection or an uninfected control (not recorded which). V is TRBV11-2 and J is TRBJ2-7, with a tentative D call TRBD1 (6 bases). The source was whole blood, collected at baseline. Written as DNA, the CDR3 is TGTGCCAGCCGTGGACAGACCTACGAGCAGTACTTC. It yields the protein CASRGQTYEQYF.